These T cell receptor beta chains were read from a single sample in a study of shared clonotypes between healthy human individuals. The repertoire was sequenced with immunoSEQ multiplex PCR; TCRdb's copy has only in-frame clones and lacks some. The data show a few million clones, roughly nine tenths seen once. The specimen sequenced was naive CD4+ T cells sorted from blood. Every receptor here comes from a man between 18 and 35 years old in good health. The CDR3 runs from the conserved cysteine through the conserved F or W. Fields, in order: clone size, V gene, D gene, J gene, CDR3 DNA, CDR3 protein. A D gene is named only where the DNA matches it firmly. Size values are once, few and many counts, or a class for expanded clones, and some rows have none.

NA	TRBV5-1	NA	TRBJ2-7	TGCGCCAGCAGCTTGTTATTTTCGGACCGTGCCTACGAGCAGTACTTC	CASSLLFSDRAYEQYF
NA	TRBV5-1	NA	TRBJ2-5	TGCGCCAGCAGCTCCGGTGCAATCGAGACCCAGTACTTC	CASSSGAIETQYF
once	TRBV25-1	TRBD1	TRBJ1-1	TGTGCCAGCAGTCCAATGGGGGACAGGAACACTGAAGCTTTCTTT	CASSPMGDRNTEAFF
NA	TRBV4-3	NA	TRBJ2-3	TGCGCCAGCAGCCCCTCTTATGGGGGCCAACCCACAGATACGCAGTATTTT	CASSPSYGGQPTDTQYF
NA	TRBV6-1	TRBD2	TRBJ2-3	TGTGCCAGCAGTGAAAGGACTAGCCATGTCACAGATACGCAGTATTTT	CASSERTSHVTDTQYF
NA	TRBV2	NA	TRBJ2-3	TGTGCCAGCAACCCGAGAGGGTCGGATACGCAGTATTTT	CASNPRGSDTQYF
few	TRBV29-1	NA	TRBJ1-1	TGCAGCGCAAAGTTGTGGGGAGGTGGCCTTAACACTGAAGCTTTCTTT	CSAKLWGGGLNTEAFF
NA	TRBV28	NA	TRBJ2-7	TGTGCCAGCAGTGAGAACCGGGCCAGGGGAAACGAGCAGTACTTC	CASSENRARGNEQYF
NA	TRBV20-1	NA	TRBJ2-1	TGCAGTGCCCGTAGGGATGAGCAGTTCTTC	CSARRDEQFF
NA	TRBV30	TRBD1	TRBJ2-2	TGTGCCTGGAGTCTCACTAGGACAGGCGCCGGGGAGCTGTTTTTT	CAWSLTRTGAGELFF
NA	TRBV21-1	NA	TRBJ2-7	TGTGCCAGCAGCAGGCGGAGGGCAGACTCCTACGAGCAGTACTTC	CASSRRRADSYEQYF
NA	TRBV29-1	NA	TRBJ2-7	TGCAGCGTCGGGGACCGGGACAAGACCTACGAGCAGTACTTC	CSVGDRDKTYEQYF
NA	TRBV23-1	NA	TRBJ1-5	TGCGCCAGCAGTCAAACCGGCCGCCAGCATTTT	CASSQTGRQHF
NA	TRBV2	TRBD2	TRBJ2-2	TGTGCCAGCAGTGGGACAAGCGGGAGTACCGGGGAGCTGTTTTTT	CASSGTSGSTGELFF
NA	TRBV30	TRBD2	TRBJ2-2	TGTGCCTGGACTAGCGGGAACACCGGGGAGCTGTTTTTT	CAWTSGNTGELFF
NA	TRBV7-9	NA	TRBJ2-4	TGTGCCAGCAGCTTGGTCCAGAGTCTAGCCAAAAACATTCAGTACTTC	CASSLVQSLAKNIQYF
NA	TRBV6-5	TRBD1	TRBJ1-2	TGTGCCAGCAGTGGGGAGGGGGCCGGTGGCTACACCTTC	CASSGEGAGGYTF
NA	TRBV7-6	TRBD1	TRBJ2-3	TGTGCCAGCAGCTCTAGCCGACAGGGGGCCTTAGGGCATACGCAGTATTTT	CASSSSRQGALGHTQYF
NA	TRBV2	NA	TRBJ1-2	TGTGCCAGCAGTGAAGGCATGAGGAATGGCTACACCTTC	CASSEGMRNGYTF
once	TRBV18	TRBD1	TRBJ2-7	TGTGCCAGCTCACCAGACAGGGACATTGAGTACTTC	CASSPDRDIEYF
NA	TRBV6-1	TRBD1	TRBJ1-3	TGTGCCAGCAGTGAACGGGACAGGGAGGGGAACACCATATATTTT	CASSERDREGNTIYF
NA	TRBV5-1	NA	TRBJ2-7	TGCGCCAGCAGCTTGGCCGTCGAGGGGGGAACCTACGAGCAGTACTTC	CASSLAVEGGTYEQYF
NA	TRBV6-6	TRBD2	TRBJ2-1	TGTGCCAGCAGCTCCGACTACGCGGGAGGGATTGGTGAGCAGTTCTTC	CASSSDYAGGIGEQFF
NA	TRBV11-2	TRBD1	TRBJ1-5	TGTGCCAGCAGCTTAGTGGGACAGGTTAGCAATCAGCCCCAGCATTTT	CASSLVGQVSNQPQHF
NA	TRBV2	TRBD1	TRBJ1-1	TGTGCCAGCAGTGAAGACAACGTGGGACAGGGTTTT	CASSEDNVGQGF
NA	TRBV5-1	NA	TRBJ2-5	TGCGCCAGCAGCCGCACCCCGGGACAGGACCCGGGAGGGGAGACCCAGTACTTC	CASSRTPGQDPGGETQYF
NA	TRBV30	TRBD2	TRBJ2-5	TGTGCCTGGAGTTTCTCCGGGACTAGGAGGGGAGAGACCCAGTACTTC	CAWSFSGTRRGETQYF
NA	TRBV5-4	NA	TRBJ2-5	TGTGCCAGCAGCTTGAAGAGTCCCCAAGAGACCCAGTACTTC	CASSLKSPQETQYF
NA	TRBV7-9	NA	TRBJ1-1	TGTGCCAGCAGCTTAGGAGCGAACACTGAAGCTTTCTTT	CASSLGANTEAFF
once	TRBV7-2	NA	TRBJ2-5	TGTGCCAGCAGGACCAGAGGGGGGAGCAGAGAGACCCAGTACTTC	CASRTRGGSRETQYF
NA	TRBV23-1	NA	TRBJ1-5	TGCGCCAGCAGTCAAACCCCTCGGGTGAATCAGCCCCAGCATTTT	CASSQTPRVNQPQHF
NA	TRBV30	TRBD1	TRBJ1-4	TGTGCCTGGAGTGACAGGGGCGGATATAGTAATGAAAAACTGTTTTTT	CAWSDRGGYSNEKLFF
NA	TRBV7-9	NA	TRBJ1-4	TGTGCCAGCAGCCCAGGTCTCCGAAAACTGTTTTTT	CASSPGLRKLFF
NA	TRBV28	NA	TRBJ1-6	TGTGCCAGCAGTTCGGGACCATATTCACCCCTCCACTTT	CASSSGPYSPLHF
NA	TRBV23-1	TRBD1	TRBJ1-2	TGCGCCAGCAGTCATCACGACAGGGGAACTCACTATGGCTACACCTTC	CASSHHDRGTHYGYTF
NA	TRBV5-1	NA	TRBJ2-3	TGCGCCAGCAGCTTGATCGGCAACACAGATACGCAGTATTTT	CASSLIGNTDTQYF
NA	TRBV7-2	NA	TRBJ2-3	TGTGCCAGCAGCTTAGCGACAGGGAGGACAGATACGCAGTATTTT	CASSLATGRTDTQYF
once	TRBV30	NA	TRBJ2-6	TGTGCCTGGAGTGTAAGGGCGGCTGGGGCCAACGTCCTGACTTTC	CAWSVRAAGANVLTF
NA	TRBV6-1	TRBD1	TRBJ1-4	TGTGCCAGCAGTGAACCGGGGACAGGGGGAGAAAAACTGTTTTTT	CASSEPGTGGEKLFF
NA	TRBV10-1	TRBD1	TRBJ2-3	TGCGCCAGCAGCGGGGGGACAGGGGGCCCAGATACGCAGTATTTT	CASSGGTGGPDTQYF
once	TRBV10-3	NA	TRBJ2-7	TGTGCCATCAGTGAGTCGCAGGGGACCTACGAGCAGTACTTC	CAISESQGTYEQYF
once	TRBV30	NA	TRBJ2-7	TGTGCCTGGAGTGTACTGGGGACCTACGAGCAGTACTTC	CAWSVLGTYEQYF
NA	TRBV5-6	NA	TRBJ2-7	TGTGCCAGCAGCCACAGGGACTCCTACGAGCAGTACTTC	CASSHRDSYEQYF
once	TRBV6-5	NA	TRBJ2-7	TGTGCCAGCACCCGATCCTACGAGCAGTACTTC	CASTRSYEQYF
once	TRBV16	NA	TRBJ2-3	TGTGCCAGCTCAGGAGAGCCTTCTAGCACAGATACGCAGTATTTT	CASSGEPSSTDTQYF
NA	TRBV6-1	NA	TRBJ1-1	TGTGCCAGCAACCGGGAGCTAGGCCCTGAAGCTTTCTTT	CASNRELGPEAFF
NA	TRBV11-2	NA	TRBJ2-1	TGTGCCAGCGTGCGGACCGGGGGCTACAATGAGCAGTTCTTC	CASVRTGGYNEQFF
NA	TRBV25-1	TRBD1	TRBJ2-1	TGTGCCAGCAGTGAAGGGACAGGGACCTACAATGAGCAGTTCTTC	CASSEGTGTYNEQFF